What follows are 32 T cell receptor beta chains derived from one specimen sequenced in a study of blood T cell repertoires in COVID-19. This table comes from immunoSEQ multiplex PCR, and its TCRdb copy is limited to in-frame clones, with some not included. This table has approximately 210,000 clones, 70% to 90% appearing once. What was sequenced was peripheral blood. These receptors were collected from a woman aged 40 to 50 who had recovered from COVID-19.

The J gene is TRBJ2-1, the V gene TRBV7-9; D perhaps matches TRBD1 (5 bases). V lost 2 bases to trimming and J lost 3 bases, with 11 bases between them. The V gene's germline CDR1 is SEHNR and CDR2 FQNEAQ (reference sequence). There are 15 residues in the CDR3. The CDR3 bases are TGTGCCAGCAGCTTACTTAGGGGAAACTACAATGAGCAGTTCTTC. This translates into CASSLLRGNYNEQFF.

The genes are TRBV27 and TRBJ2-5; D perhaps matches TRBD2 (6 bases). Germline loops: CDR1 MNHEY, CDR2 SMNVEV (reference sequence). The CDR3 runs to 18 residues. V dropped 5 bases and J dropped 5 bases, with 27 bases sitting between them. The CDR3 spells CASSPPGVEVVVGETQYF. CDR3 DNA: TGTGCCAGCAGTCCGCCGGGGGTTGAAGTTGTGGTGGGGGAGACCCAGTACTTC.

On this clone: One end of the junction is discordant with germline, which a read error may explain. The V call is TRBV2, the J call TRBJ2-1; D might be TRBD2 (5 bases). The length of the CDR3 is 15 residues. Germline values: CDR1 SNHLY, CDR2 FYNNEI. The CDR3, as DNA: TGTGCCAGCAGGGAAGGGATAAGAGGGCACAATGAGCAGTTCTTC. Amino acids: CASREGIRGHNEQFF.

The genes are TRBV30 and TRBJ1-1; D unresolved. The V gene's germline CDR1 is GTSNPN and CDR2 SVGIG (reference sequence). Trimming took off 3 bases at V and 3 bases at J, with 11 bases between the two ends. CDR3 length: 13 residues. As DNA, the CDR3 is TGTGCCTGGAGCCAGGTAGATGACACTGAAGCTTTCTTT. It is translated as CAWSQVDDTEAFF.

The chain is built from TRBV7-2 and TRBJ1-3; D remains unclear. Trimming removed 5 bases from V and 4 bases from J, with 6 bases in between. The CDR3 totals 12 residues. Germline CDR1 and CDR2: SGHTA and FQGNSA. The CDR3 nucleotides read TGTGCCAGCAGCCAACGGGGAAACACCATATATTTT. Protein: CASSQRGNTIYF.

The chain uses TRBV9 and TRBJ1-2, with D uncertain. The CDR3 runs to 12 residues. V lost 0 bases and J lost 7, with 7 bases in between. Per the germline V gene, CDR1 is SGDLS and CDR2 is YYNGEE. The CDR3 DNA is TGTGCCAGCAGCGTAGTTGAGGGTGGCTACACCTTC. Protein product: CASSVVEGGYTF. The full variable domain, in which reference TRBV9 and TRBJ1-2 provide the parts outside the CDR3, is DSGVTQTPKHLITATGQRVTLRCSPRSGDLSVYWYQQSLDQGLQFLIQYYNGEERAKGNILERFSAQQFPDLHSELNLSSLELGDSALYFCASSVVEGGYTFGSGTRLTVV.

The chain carries TRBV5-1 and TRBJ2-3, with 9 bases fitting TRBD1. Trimming took 4 bases from V and 2 from J; bases not matched to a gene: 5. The V gene's germline CDR1 is SGHRS and CDR2 YFSETQ. The CDR3 spans 15 residues. CDR3 protein: CASSAGQGYTDTQYF. The CDR3 DNA follows: TGCGCCAGCAGCGCCGGACAGGGGTACACAGATACGCAGTATTTT. Full variable domain (rest looked up from reference TRBV5-1 and TRBJ2-3): KAGVTQTPRYLIKTRGQQVTLSCSPISGHRSVSWYQQTPGQGLQFLFEYFSETQRNKGNFPGRFSGRQFSNSRSEMNVSTLELGDSALYLCASSAGQGYTDTQYFGPGTRLTVL.

V is TRBV27 and J is TRBJ1-6, with a weak D call TRBD1 (6 bases). V was trimmed by 8 bases and J by 10 bases, leaving 18 bases between them. CDR3 length: 14 residues. Germline V gene lookup returns CDR1 MNHEY and CDR2 SMNVEV (reference sequence). This CDR3 is CASRGANFNSPLHF. The CDR3 DNA sequence: TGTGCCAGCCGGGGGGCAAATTTTAACTCACCCCTCCACTTT.

This chain uses TRBV7-2 with TRBJ1-6; D gene uncertain. In germline, CDR1 is SGHTA, CDR2 FQGNSA. The V end was cut by 7 bases, the J end by 3 bases, with 13 bases between. The CDR3 contains 15 residues. This chain's CDR3 is CASTPDSGYNSPLHF. In DNA form, the CDR3 reads TGTGCCAGCACCCCCGACTCGGGCTATAATTCACCCCTCCACTTT.

The rearrangement links TRBV13 to TRBJ2-7; D possibly corresponds to TRBD2 (5 bases). Germline V gives CDR1 PRHDT, CDR2 FYEKMQ (reference sequence). V was pared by 3 bases and J by 2 bases, with 8 bases between. The CDR3 extends over 13 amino acids. DNA for the CDR3: TGTGCCAGCAGCTTTGGGAGTACCTACGAGCAGTACTTC. Its translation is CASSFGSTYEQYF.

The rearrangement uses TRBV30 and TRBJ2-3, with 10 bases matching TRBD2. J was trimmed by 7 bases and V by 0 bases; bases with no gene match: 7. Germline CDR1 GTSNPN, CDR2 SVGIG (reference sequence). This CDR3 has 15 residues. The DNA of the CDR3 is TGTGCCTGGAGTGTCGCTAGCGGGAGTTTAAATACGCAGTATTTT. The encoded protein is CAWSVASGSLNTQYF.

The chain recombines TRBV19 with TRBJ1-1; D perhaps matches TRBD1 (6 bases). This CDR3 is built from 13 residues. V was pared by 3 bases and J by 7 bases, with 12 bases between. Looked up from germline, CDR1 is LNHDA and CDR2 is SQIVND (reference sequence). The CDR3 sequence is CASSMRSQGEAFF. CDR3 DNA: TGTGCCAGTAGTATGAGATCACAGGGTGAAGCTTTCTTT.

The genes are TRBV4-2 and TRBJ2-1; TRBD2 aligns across 10 bases. The CDR3 runs 16 residues. With V trimmed by 2 bases and J by 3 bases, 4 bases remained unmatched. Germline CDR1 is LGHNA and CDR2 is YNFKEQ. This chain's CDR3 is CASSQLAGGDYNEQFF. In DNA, the CDR3 is TGTGCCAGCAGCCAATTAGCGGGAGGAGACTACAATGAGCAGTTCTTC.

This clone was seen a few times. The chain recombines TRBV11-3 with TRBJ2-2, with D possibly TRBD1 on 6 matching bases. The CDR3 totals 15 residues. V was clipped by 5 bases and J by 2 bases, with 12 bases between them. Germline values: CDR1 SGHNT, CDR2 YENEEA. The CDR3 is CASSHRTENTGELFF. In DNA form, the CDR3 reads TGTGCCAGCAGCCACCGGACAGAAAACACCGGGGAGCTGTTTTTT. The full variable domain, in which reference TRBV11-3 and TRBJ2-2 provide the parts outside the CDR3, is EAGVVQSPRYKIIEKKQPVAFWCNPISGHNTLYWYLQNLGQGPELLIRYENEEAVDDSQLPKDRFSAERLKGVDSTLKIQPAELGDSAVYLCASSHRTENTGELFFGEGSRLTVL.

The gene calls are TRBV5-6 and TRBJ2-5; D might be TRBD2 (7 bases). The CDR3 consists of 15 residues. The germline V and J ends were trimmed by 4 bases and 5 bases, with 18 bases remaining between them. CDR1 is SGHDT and CDR2 is YYEEEE in the germline V gene. The chain's CDR3 is CASSTLRGARETQYF. CDR3 bases: TGTGCCAGCAGCACACTTCGGGGGGCGCGGGAGACCCAGTACTTC.

The chain has TRBV9 and TRBJ2-1, with D tentatively TRBD2 (5 bases). CDR1 and CDR2 (germline): SGDLS, YYNGEE. V lost 4 bases and J lost 9, with 14 bases in between. This CDR3 is 13 amino acids long. DNA for the CDR3: TGTGCCAGCAGCCCGGGGTGGGAAGGTGAGCAGTTCTTC. This gives the protein CASSPGWEGEQFF.

This chain joins TRBV29-1 and TRBJ2-7, with 7 bases that match TRBD2. Trimming at V came to 1 base and at J to 3 bases, leaving 9 bases not matched to a gene. Germline V gives CDR1 SQVTM, CDR2 ANQGSEA. CDR3 length equals 15 residues. CDR3 bases: TGCAGCGTTGAAGTAGAGGCTAGCGGTAACTACGAGCAGTACTTC. Encoded protein: CSVEVEASGNYEQYF.

The CDR3 nucleotides read TGTGCCAGCAGCGAAAGGAGGTCCCGGGCCAGGAGCACTGAAGCTTTCTTT. Its protein is CASSERRSRARSTEAFF. V and J are TRBV7-9 and TRBJ1-1, with D hard to call. V lost 5 bases, J lost 4 bases, and 23 bases lay in between. CDR1 is SEHNR, CDR2 FQNEAQ, per germline (reference sequence). CDR3 length: 17 residues.

The chain joins TRBV9 to TRBJ2-7, with TRBD1 matching over 7 bases. V lost 4 bases and J lost 7; bases outside the gene matches: 17. From germline, CDR1 is SGDLS and CDR2 YYNGEE. There are 16 residues in the CDR3. The CDR3 sequence: CASSHSEGIGGAEQYF. CDR3 DNA: TGTGCCAGCAGCCACTCTGAGGGGATAGGGGGCGCTGAGCAGTACTTC. Full variable domain (remainder filled in from reference TRBV9 and TRBJ2-7): DSGVTQTPKHLITATGQRVTLRCSPRSGDLSVYWYQQSLDQGLQFLIQYYNGEERAKGNILERFSAQQFPDLHSELNLSSLELGDSALYFCASSHSEGIGGAEQYFGPGTRLTVT.

The V and J genes are TRBV6-6 and TRBJ2-5; maybe TRBD1 (7 bases). The CDR3 extends over 11 amino acids. Germline-derived CDR1 and CDR2 are MNHNY and SVGAGI (reference sequence). Trimming took 5 bases from V and 9 from J, leaving 10 bases between them. CDR3 nucleotides: TGTGCCAGCAGTACAGGGGAGGCCCAGTACTTC. This gives the protein CASSTGEAQYF.

This clone came up a few times. This chain joins TRBV3-1 (or the pseudogene TRBV3-2) and TRBJ2-7; no reliable D call. The CDR3 is made up of 12 amino acids. The V gene lost 5 bases and the J gene lost 1 base, with 6 bases spanning the gap. Germline-derived CDR1 and CDR2 are LGHDT and YNNKEL (reference sequence). CDR3 in amino acids: CASSSESYEQYF. DNA of the CDR3: TGTGCCAGCAGCTCGGAGTCCTACGAGCAGTACTTC.

The gene calls are TRBV6-2 or TRBV6-3 and TRBJ2-5, with a tentative D call TRBD2 (6 bases). Germline CDR1 reads MNHEY; CDR2 reads SVGEGT. The length of the CDR3 is 16 residues. Trimming removed 5 bases at V and 2 bases at J, with 18 bases between. CDR3 in amino acids: CASSPHPLAAQETQYF. The CDR3 DNA sequence: TGTGCCAGCAGTCCACATCCCTTAGCGGCGCAAGAGACCCAGTACTTC.

Written as DNA, the CDR3 is TGTGCCAGCAGCGTAGCGCTACAAGAGACCCAGTACTTC. Translation gives CASSVALQETQYF. The chain has TRBV9 and TRBJ2-5; D not certain. The CDR3 is 13 residues long. V gave up 0 bases and J gave up 2 bases, with 5 bases separating them. Germline V gene lookup returns CDR1 SGDLS and CDR2 YYNGEE. Based on the CDR3 plus reference TRBV9 and TRBJ2-5, the full variable domain is DSGVTQTPKHLITATGQRVTLRCSPRSGDLSVYWYQQSLDQGLQFLIQYYNGEERAKGNILERFSAQQFPDLHSELNLSSLELGDSALYFCASSVALQETQYFGPGTRLLVL.

The chain joins TRBV4-2 to TRBJ2-5, with TRBD1 matching over 7 bases. The CDR3 is 13 residues long. Trimming at V came to 4 bases and at J to 4 bases, leaving 3 bases not matched to a gene. Germline CDR1 LGHNA, CDR2 YNFKEQ. Written as DNA, the CDR3 is TGTGCCAGCAGCCCCCACAGGGGAGAGACCCAGTACTTC. It yields the protein CASSPHRGETQYF.

V is TRBV30 and J is TRBJ2-5; TRBD2 agrees at 8 bases. The germline gives CDR1 GTSNPN, CDR2 SVGIG (reference sequence). V shed 0 bases and J 5 bases; nucleotides not matched to a gene: 11. The CDR3 runs 16 residues. CDR3 amino acids: CAWSVGSGTSLETQYF. Written as DNA, the CDR3 is TGTGCCTGGAGTGTGGGTAGCGGGACCTCGTTGGAGACCCAGTACTTC. The full variable domain, in which reference TRBV30 and TRBJ2-5 provide the parts outside the CDR3, is SQTIHQWPATLVQPVGSPLSLECTVEGTSNPNLYWYRQAAGRGLQLLFYSVGIGQISSEVPQNLSASRPQDRQFILSSKKLLLSDSGFYLCAWSVGSGTSLETQYFGPGTRLLVL.

The chain combines TRBV19 with TRBJ2-1; 9 nucleotides match TRBD2. The CDR3 contains 14 residues. CDR1 is LNHDA, CDR2 SQIVND, per germline (reference sequence). Trimming took 4 bases from V and 8 from J; bases not matched to a gene: 6. CDR3 nucleotides: TGTGCCAGTAGTACGGCGGGAGGGCCGGATGAGCAGTTCTTC. This translates into CASSTAGGPDEQFF. Together with reference TRBV19 and TRBJ2-1, the CDR3 gives the full variable domain: DGGITQSPKYLFRKEGQNVTLSCEQNLNHDAMYWYRQDPGQGLRLIYYSQIVNDFQKGDIAEGYSVSREKKESFPLTVTSAQKNPTAFYLCASSTAGGPDEQFFGPGTRLTVL.

This chain links TRBV4-2 with TRBJ2-1; 7 bases agree with TRBD2. The V gene's germline CDR1 is LGHNA and CDR2 YNFKEQ. The V and J ends lost 4 bases and 13 bases, in that order; junction bases with no gene match: 10. CDR3 length equals 13 residues. The CDR3: CASSPSGGRAQFF. In DNA, the CDR3 is TGTGCCAGCAGCCCCAGCGGAGGGAGGGCACAGTTCTTC.

This chain connects TRBV19 to TRBJ2-3; D is uncertain. The V and J ends lost 6 bases and 3 bases respectively, with 7 bases between them. CDR1 LNHDA and CDR2 SQIVND come from the germline V gene (reference sequence). CDR3 length equals 12 residues. Written as DNA, the CDR3 is TGTGCCAGTAGCGAGAGGACAGATACGCAGTATTTT. Protein product: CASSERTDTQYF. Full variable domain (rest looked up from reference TRBV19 and TRBJ2-3): DGGITQSPKYLFRKEGQNVTLSCEQNLNHDAMYWYRQDPGQGLRLIYYSQIVNDFQKGDIAEGYSVSREKKESFPLTVTSAQKNPTAFYLCASSERTDTQYFGPGTRLTVL.

Only one count was recorded for this clone. The gene calls are TRBV27 and TRBJ2-2; tentative D call: TRBD1 (5 bases). CDR1 MNHEY and CDR2 SMNVEV come from the germline V gene (reference sequence). CDR3 length equals 14 residues. V was clipped by 2 bases and J by 4 bases, with 8 bases between them. This CDR3 reads CASSLRGSTGELFF. The CDR3 coding sequence is TGTGCCAGCAGTTTAAGGGGATCCACCGGGGAGCTGTTTTTT.

This clone was observed a single time. The genes are TRBV5-1 and TRBJ2-5; TRBD2 aligns across 13 bases. The V gene end was trimmed by 5 bases and the J gene end by 5 bases; junction bases not matched to a gene: 9. The CDR3 consists of 16 residues. Germline values: CDR1 SGHRS, CDR2 YFSETQ. The CDR3 nucleotides read TGCGCCAGCAGTGGACGCGGACTAGCGGGAGTGGAGACCCAGTACTTC. It specifies CASSGRGLAGVETQYF. The full variable domain, its missing parts supplied by reference TRBV5-1 and TRBJ2-5, is KAGVTQTPRYLIKTRGQQVTLSCSPISGHRSVSWYQQTPGQGLQFLFEYFSETQRNKGNFPGRFSGRQFSNSRSEMNVSTLELGDSALYLCASSGRGLAGVETQYFGPGTRLLVL.

The chain carries TRBV7-6 and TRBJ2-2; 10 bases are shared with TRBD2. This CDR3 comprises 18 residues. Per germline, CDR1 SGHVS and CDR2 FNYEAQ. V lost 3 bases, J lost 6 bases, and 13 bases stayed unmatched. The CDR3 bases are TGTGCCAGCAGCTTTTTAACCCCGGGGCTAGCGGGAGCCGGGGAGCTGTTTTTT. Protein sequence: CASSFLTPGLAGAGELFF.

This clone is a singleton in its sample. The CDR3 region has the DNA TGTGCCTGGAGTCCTGGGCGCGAGCAGTACTTC. Protein: CAWSPGREQYF. V usage is TRBV30 and J usage is TRBJ2-7; D is unclear. This CDR3 contains 11 residues. Trimming stripped 2 bases from V and 6 bases from J, with 8 bases between. Per germline, CDR1 GTSNPN and CDR2 SVGIG (reference sequence).